This T cell receptor (beta chain) was identified in a study of blood T cell repertoires in COVID-19. Study-wide background: The origin of the acute and convalescent COVID-19 samples was the United States, Italy and Spain. T cells, B-cell-depleted T cells, or PBMCs supplied cDNA or gDNA.

In the source study's methods: Researchers report that nucleated cell counts were estimated from reference gene primer amplification. Produced via immunoSEQ multiplex PCR; TCRdb's table is partial and in-frame only. The DNA gave D and trimming, while V, J and clone size come from that table. The sample records tens of thousands of clones, roughly 84% being singletons. The sample was peripheral blood. The clonotype originates from a man between 65 and 79 years old with acute or convalescent COVID-19.

The DNA for the CDR3 is TGTGCCAGCAGGTCCGGGACAGGGATGGTTGAGCAGTTCTTC. Translated, it gives CASRSGTGMVEQFF. V gene TRBV25-1 combines with J gene TRBJ2-1; 9 bases align to TRBD1. V shed 6 bases, J shed 9 bases, and the junction held 9 bases outside the gene matches. This CDR3 contains 14 residues. Germline CDR1 MGHDK, CDR2 SYGVNS.